This TCR beta chain was identified in a study of blood T cell repertoires in COVID-19. Study details: The United States, Italy and Spain supplied acute and convalescent COVID-19 samples. T cells, B-cell-depleted T cells, or PBMCs provided the cDNA or gDNA that served as material.

The CDR3 covers 14 residues. The V gene's germline CDR1 is MGHRA and CDR2 YSYEKL. V gave up 1 base and J gave up 11 bases; unmatched junction bases: 10. Per the study methods: Quantification of nucleated cells was approximated via reference gene primer amplification. Assay used: immunoSEQ multiplex PCR; TCRdb lists only in-frame clones, some missing. D and trimming come from the DNA, and the V and J calls and clone size come from that table. The sample holds some 200,000 clones, roughly 80% seen once. Seattle participants joined during active infection and were tracked over time. Sequenced: peripheral blood. This sequence originates from a woman aged 35 to 49 with COVID-19, enrolled during active disease. The chain couples TRBV4-1 to TRBJ2-5; TRBD1 agrees at 7 bases. CDR3 sequence: CASSQVPRQGRQYF. The DNA of the CDR3 is TGCGCCAGCAGCCAAGTCCCAAGACAGGGAAGACAGTACTTC.